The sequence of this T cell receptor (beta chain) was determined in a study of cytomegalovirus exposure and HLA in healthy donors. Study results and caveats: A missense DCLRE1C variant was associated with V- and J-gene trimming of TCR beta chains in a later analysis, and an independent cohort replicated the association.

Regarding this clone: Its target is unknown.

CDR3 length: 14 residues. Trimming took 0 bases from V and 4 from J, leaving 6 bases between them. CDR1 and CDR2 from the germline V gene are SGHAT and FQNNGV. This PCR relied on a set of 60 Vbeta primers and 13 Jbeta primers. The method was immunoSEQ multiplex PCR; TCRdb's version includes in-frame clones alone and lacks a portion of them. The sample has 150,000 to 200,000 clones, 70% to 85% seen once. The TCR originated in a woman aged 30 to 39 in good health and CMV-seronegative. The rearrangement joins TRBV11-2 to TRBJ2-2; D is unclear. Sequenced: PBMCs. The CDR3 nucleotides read TGTGCCAGCAGCTTAGAGGCCTCCACCGGGGAGCTGTTTTTT. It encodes CASSLEASTGELFF.